This T cell receptor (beta chain) was sequenced for a study of technical replicates of blood from a few donors. Profiling relied on immunoSEQ multiplex PCR, and the TCRdb table lists in-frame clones only, not all of them. Among about 8,000 clones listed, around 90% were seen once. Per the germline V gene, CDR1 is SGHAT and CDR2 is FQNNGV. This CDR3 contains 14 residues. Trimming pared 2 bases from V and 5 bases from J, leaving 12 bases between. The sample was PBMCs. The receptor comes from a human donor in good health. The chain is built from TRBV11-2 and TRBJ1-1; weak D call: TRBD1 (5 bases). The DNA for the CDR3 is TGTGCCAGCAGCTTAAGAAGGGGAGGAACTGAAGCTTTCTTT. It yields the protein CASSLRRGGTEAFF.